This note documents a single T cell receptor (beta chain) sequence. This clone was observed at least ten times. Its antigen has not been determined. Base qualities are not at hand, and no much larger clone is one base apart. TCR CDR3 regions were amplified from genomic DNA by multiplex PCR using the deep immunoSEQ assay. For each cell subset, the extracted genomic DNA was distributed evenly across all wells of several immunoSEQ 96-well plates, and each plate served as one replicate. For sorted subsets, each replicate PCR was loaded with about 200 ng genomic DNA, equivalent to roughly 30,000 T cell genomes. Purified libraries were measured with a Qubit 3.0 fluorometer, size-checked on a Bioanalyzer 2100, and measured again with the KAPA Library Quantification kit. Every immunoSEQ 96-well plate was sequenced on a dedicated single-read 150-cycle Illumina NextSeq 550 flow cell. In the source study's methods: Because the immunoSEQ output included only junctional sequences and no quality scores, the filtering could not be the same as the filtering used for full-length reads. Sequences were annotated with PyIR, a Python wrapper for IgBLAST v1.9, and V/J genes and CDR3 were assigned using IMGT germline references. Reads with weak V/J assignments (E-value above 1e-6), missing CDR3, stop codons, out-of-frame junctions, or ambiguous translated residues were removed. V3J clonotypes were defined by identical inferred V gene, J gene, and CDR3 amino acid sequence. The percentage overlap between two repertoires was calculated by dividing the number of shared unique clonotypes by the size of the smaller repertoire. RTK rarefaction, the Chao1 estimator, and Recon v2.1 estimates of unobserved clonotypes were used to assess repertoire richness. Generation probabilities for all TCRbeta clonotypes obtained by the gDNA method from a handful of donors were computed using OLGA. Here the immuneACCESS table is served through TCRdb, limited to in-frame sequences with V and J called. Missing clones are a known gap in these copies; in checked studies unresolved V genes cover under half, and the rest lacks a known reason. That table supplies the V and J calls and clone size; D and trimming were determined from the DNA. The sample table holds about a million clones, of which 60% to 85% were seen once. The ten largest clones represent more than 0.85% of the sample.

Germline trimming: 3 bases from V, 1 base from J; junction bases outside gene matches: 5. CDR3 length: 14 amino acids, cysteine to phenylalanine. Just the 42-base CDR3 DNA is kept, in frame starting at base 1. In the germline V gene (reference sequence), CDR1 corresponds to GTSNPN and CDR2 to SVGIG. The data were obtained in a study of shared clonotypes between healthy human individuals (TCRdb year 2020). Regarding the complete study: The cohort comprised a couple of women and a few men aged 18 to 49 years. For each donor, three plates each were used for CD4 naive and CD4 memory, two plates were used for CD8 naive, and one plate was used for CD8 memory. To estimate repertoire size and how much clonotype sharing occurs between individuals, the study deeply sequenced the blood TCR repertoires of roughly 5 healthy adults. Different laboratories and diverse techniques were used to prepare libraries and sequence TCR repertoires, to increase sequencing depth and limit assay-specific biases. Leukapheresis yielded between about 0.85 and 10 billion PBMCs per donor.

The donors were healthy, HIV-negative adults with no recently reported acute infections or vaccinations. Every donor was a Caucasian adult residing in Nashville, Tennessee, USA. CD4+ T cells were enriched by magnetic negative selection; naive cells were then positively selected on CD45RA, and the negative fraction formed the memory subset. Blood was obtained by leukapheresis, after which PBMCs were separated by Ficoll-Histopaque density gradient centrifugation and cryopreserved in liquid nitrogen vapor phase. Analytical flow cytometry was used to check the purity and quantity of every magnetically sorted T cell population. Genomic DNA was isolated from each sorted fraction and quantified by UV absorbance on a Nanodrop 2000c. What the research found in general, with its limitations: Compared with non-shared clonotypes, clonotypes shared by all four sorted-subset donors had higher generation probabilities. Based on pairwise subsampling, the degree of clonotype sharing among donors was expected to be affected by sequencing depth. When a handful of donors were compared, the shared fraction of clonotypes was around 5.1% for naive CD4, around 3.6% for naive CD8, more than 2% for memory CD4, and 0.4% for memory CD8. Incomplete sequencing was indicated by rarefaction of sorted-subset datasets, despite the large sequencing depth. Naive subsets generally had larger estimated clonotype richness than memory subsets did. Only blood was sampled, and tissue TCR repertoires likely differ from those in blood. Because the study included only a small number of donors, the genetic and exposure-history diversity represented was limited.

The sequenced sample was memory CD4+ T cells from PBMCs. Interpreted using the paper, the cell subset or site label stands for: CD45RA-negative fraction. The receptor was derived from a man younger than 35 in good health. Some clones in this sample may be carry-over from other donors' samples. Here the chain combines TRBV30 and TRBJ1-1; 7 middle bases align to TRBD1. The sequence in DNA is TGTGCCTGGAGGGACCGGGACAGGAACACTGAAGCTTTCTTT. The resulting protein is CAWRDRDRNTEAFF. With the rest looked up from the reference TRBV30 and TRBJ1-1 genes rather than sequenced, the full variable domain is SQTIHQWPATLVQPVGSPLSLECTVEGTSNPNLYWYRQAAGRGLQLLFYSVGIGQISSEVPQNLSASRPQDRQFILSSKKLLLSDSGFYLCAWRDRDRNTEAFFGQGTRLTVV.